This is a list of T cell receptor beta chains from one sample in a study of T-cell reconstitution after alpha-beta-depleted transplantation in children. TCRdb itself ran the PCR reads through MiXCR, one entry per CDR3 protein. Seen here are fewer than 250,000 distinct CDR3 sequences, roughly a sixth observed once, and the top ten hold 43%. Material: PBMCs, mostly from graft donor cells, obtained 360 days after TCRalphabeta/CD19-depleted stem cell transplant. These receptors were taken from a male patient aged 2 to 10 who had a stem cell transplant for acute lymphoblastic leukemia, so the T cells may come from the graft donor. CDR3s leave out the opening cysteine and the closing phenylalanine or tryptophan. Where a row states a size, it is once, few, many or the class of an expanded clone; other rows omit it.

clone_size v_call cdr3_aa
. TRBV5-6 ASSLYRGLAYYNEQF
. TRBV27 ASSIGPAYEQY
few TRBV7-9 ASSRQQGFGDTQY
. TRBV19 ASSDWDKANYGYT
few TRBV7-9 ASRPDSYEQY
. TRBV18 ASSPSRGRETQY
. TRBV7-9 ASSPRLAGAPGDTQY
. TRBV19 ASSRTRDTEAF
. TRBV5-1 ASSLGQGDNQPQH
few TRBV5-1 ASSRSTGMNTEAF
few TRBV3-1 ASSDRGPTYEQY
few TRBV6-2/TRBV6-3 ASSSSVSSRREQF
. TRBV3-1 ASNKLAGGYNEQF
many TRBV9 ASSAGLVGETQY
. TRBV6-1 ATRGPGQATYEQY
few TRBV24-1 ATSAMDSPNQPQH
few TRBV9 ASSVGVKQDEQY
. TRBV4-2 ASSQDLARASS
few TRBV29-1 SVFGLAGADTQY
. TRBV7-8 AFLGLAGLTTGELF
few TRBV2 ASRGWAETQY
few TRBV5-1 ASSRQGDDYGYT
few TRBV9 ASSLTGSNTGELF
few TRBV5-1 ASSFAEETQY
. TRBV4-2 ASSLAGDHEQF
. TRBV4-2 ASSQVQLAGGRGTDTQY
few TRBV5-5 ASSDVGSNTGELF
many TRBV29-1 SVESGVAEAF
. TRBV18 ASSSGLAIVYNEQF
few TRBV20-1 SAEHEKLF
. TRBV12-3/TRBV12-4 ASSSRGLLDNWADTQY
. TRBV15 ATSRDLGLNTEAF
few TRBV6-2/TRBV6-3 ASSYSYHGEGWRELF
. TRBV14 ASSQETGELF
many TRBV18 ASSPPGQGAYEQY
many TRBV20-1 SAKLAGAPEDEQF
many TRBV6-5 ASSLQENQPQH
. TRBV6-5 ASSPRTSGNIQY
. TRBV4-3 ASSQEAGAGRTGEQY
few TRBV4-3 ASSQDSRSYNEQF
many TRBV7-6 ASSSPLNNEQF
. TRBV6-2/TRBV6-3 ASSFLLDRGDGYT
. TRBV2 ASRGQRGLGEQY
few TRBV27 ASSLHPGLAGGETGELF
. TRBV4-1 ASSQTGRRPQH
many TRBV10-3 AISSGGTDTQY
. TRBV6-2/TRBV6-3 ASSYRTGGSGNTEAF
. TRBV27 ASGLGGSSYEQY
few TRBV29-1 SVLRDTQGEQY
few TRBV12-3/TRBV12-4 ASRQSGTPGGWTEAF
once TRBV7-6 ASSLGADREETQY
few TRBV19 ASSVGTLGRNEQF
few TRBV3-1 ASSPQGSRGYT
. TRBV6-5 ASSYSGAYPGYEQY